The 25 T cell receptor beta chains below were found in one sample sequenced in a study of identical twins. MiXCR, run by TCRdb on the 5' RACE reads, gives a single entry per CDR3 protein. The sample lists 1.5 million to 2 million distinct CDR3 sequences; about 30% were seen once. Sequencing was carried out using cord blood. The origin of the receptors is a newborn girl in good health.

As regards this clonotype: A read error may produce the germline difference seen at one junction end. CDR3 sequence: CASSTGLPTETQYF. In DNA, the CDR3 is TGTGCCAGCAGCACGGGTCTCCCCACAGAAACGCAGTATTTT. This chain connects TRBV12-3 or TRBV12-4 to TRBJ2-3, with D hard to call. The CDR3 is 14 amino acids.

The chain employs TRBV10-2 and TRBJ2-4; the D is unclear. CDR3 length: 17 amino acids. Trimming shortened V by 2 bases and J by 3 bases, and 17 bases separated the two germline ends. Germline V gives CDR1 WSHSY, CDR2 SAAADI. For the CDR3, the DNA is TGCGCCAGCAGTGAGACCCGGACCGGGTTAGACAAAAACATTCAGTACTTC. Residues: CASSETRTGLDKNIQYF.

This clonotype has at least ten counts. This rearrangement joins TRBV7-9 to TRBJ1-2, with TRBD1 matching 7 bases. The CDR3 runs 14 residues. CDR1 and CDR2 from the germline V gene are SEHNR and FQNEAQ (reference sequence). Trimming took 0 bases from V and 5 from J; bases not matched to a gene: 3. The CDR3 DNA reads TGTGCCAGCAGCTTAGCTGGGACAGCGTATGGCTACACCTTC. The encoded protein is CASSLAGTAYGYTF.

V is TRBV5-4 and J is TRBJ1-6; maybe TRBD1 (6 bases). The CDR3 totals 14 residues. Deletions cut 5 bases from V and 4 bases from J, with 10 bases between. Looked up from germline, CDR1 is SGHNT and CDR2 is YYREEE (reference sequence). CDR3 region: CASRQGSYNSPLHF. The CDR3 region has the DNA TGTGCCAGCAGACAGGGCTCTTATAATTCACCCCTCCACTTT. Supplemented by reference TRBV5-4 and TRBJ1-6, the full variable domain reads ETGVTQSPTHLIKTRGQQVTLRCSSQSGHNTVSWYQQALGQGPQFIFQYYREEENGRGNFPPRFSGLQFPNYSSELNVNALELDDSALYLCASRQGSYNSPLHFGNGTRLTVT.

This clonotype has only one observation. The rearrangement joins TRBV7-9 to TRBJ2-7; D call uncertain. The J call is uncertain, as TRBJ2-5 better fits the DNA end. Germline lookup yields CDR1 SEHNR and CDR2 FQNEAQ (reference sequence). The CDR3 totals 13 residues. CDR3 residues: CASSSQQSETQYF. In DNA form, the CDR3 reads TGTGCCAGCAGCTCGCAGCAGTCAGAGACCCAGTACTTC.

The V call is TRBV9, the J call TRBJ2-7, with a possible D match to TRBD2 (6 bases). There are 16 residues in the CDR3. Germline V gene data show CDR1 as SGDLS and CDR2 as YYNGEE. The V and J ends lost 2 bases and 6 bases respectively, with 21 bases between them. CDR3 loop: CASSVSSALNYREQYF. The CDR3 nucleotides are TGTGCCAGCAGCGTCTCTAGCGCCCTAAACTATCGCGAGCAGTACTTC.

This clonotype has only a few counts. The J gene is TRBJ2-5, the V gene TRBV2; tentatively, D is TRBD2 (6 bases). The V gene lost 8 bases and the J gene lost 2 bases, with 24 bases spanning the gap. The CDR3 runs to 17 residues. Germline CDR1 and CDR2: SNHLY and FYNNEI. The CDR3 nucleotides read TGTGCCAGCTCCCGCCGCGGGGAGCGTGCGGGGCAAGAGACCCAGTACTTC. It translates to CASSRRGERAGQETQYF.

This clonotype appeared a few times. The chain joins TRBV29-1 to TRBJ2-7, with TRBD1 matching 11 bases. The germline V gene has CDR1 SQVTM and CDR2 ANQGSEA. The CDR3 runs 14 residues. Trimming took 7 bases from V and 4 from J; bases not matched to a gene: 9. DNA for the CDR3: TGCAGCGCTTATTTCCGGGACAGGGGGTACGAGCAGTACTTC. Its translation: CSAYFRDRGYEQYF.

This clonotype came up a few times. The chain couples TRBV27 to TRBJ2-3, with 12 bases fitting TRBD2. CDR1 MNHEY and CDR2 SMNVEV come from the germline V gene (reference sequence). The CDR3 runs to 19 residues. The junction had 15 bases not matched to a gene; V was cut back by 6 bases and J by 2 bases. The CDR3 loop reads CASSPPPKLAGGHTDTQYF. DNA for the CDR3: TGTGCCAGCAGCCCCCCCCCAAAACTAGCGGGGGGTCACACAGATACGCAGTATTTT.

This sequence joins TRBV28 and TRBJ2-6; no definite D call. This CDR3 spans 13 amino acids. From germline, CDR1 is MDHEN and CDR2 SYDVKM. V gave up 8 bases and J gave up 0 bases, with 5 bases separating them. CDR3 nucleotide sequence: TGTGCCAGCTGGGGCTCTGGGGCCAACGTCCTGACTTTC. This translates into CASWGSGANVLTF.

The rearrangement links TRBV29-1 to TRBJ2-5; D is undetermined. V gave up 1 base and J gave up 11 bases, with 20 bases separating them. Germline loops: CDR1 SQVTM, CDR2 ANQGSEA. This CDR3 has 14 amino acids. The CDR3 loop is CSVEGNDLNNEQYF. CDR3 nucleotide sequence: TGCAGCGTTGAAGGGAACGACCTTAACAATGAGCAGTACTTC.

This clonotype was detected only a few times. V and J are TRBV7-9 and TRBJ2-1; D might be TRBD2 (5 bases). Germline assignment: CDR1 SEHNR and CDR2 FQNEAQ (reference sequence). The CDR3 sequence is 15 residues long. The V end lost 5 bases, the J end lost 2 bases, and 13 bases lay between the germline ends. The CDR3 DNA reads as TGTGCCAGCAGCCCCCGGCGGACTGCCTACAATGAGCAGTTCTTC. Its translation: CASSPRRTAYNEQFF.

The V call is TRBV6-1, the J call TRBJ1-2; 7 bases line up with TRBD1. Germline V lookup: CDR1 MNHNS, CDR2 SASEGT. The CDR3 length is 13 residues. The V and J ends lost 2 bases and 8 bases, in that order; junction bases with no gene match: 5. DNA of the CDR3: TGTGCCAGCAGTGAAACATCGACAGGGGGCTACACCTTC. Its protein product is CASSETSTGGYTF.

This sequence joins TRBV29-1 and TRBJ2-1; D not certain. The last part of the DNA fits TRBJ2-7 better; the J call may be wrong. The CDR3 spans 13 residues. Germline CDR1 and CDR2: SQVTM and ANQGSEA. For the CDR3, the DNA is TGCAGCGTTGTGCTAGGCTCCTACAATGAGCAGTACTTC. Protein sequence: CSVVLGSYNEQYF.

The V and J genes are TRBV12-3 or TRBV12-4 and TRBJ2-5; 8 bases agree with TRBD2. After removal of 4 bases from V and 5 bases from J, the junction contained 6 bases not matched to a gene. This CDR3 region has 14 residues. The CDR3: CASSSPGGHETQYF. CDR3 DNA sequence: TGTGCCAGCAGTTCTCCGGGGGGGCATGAGACCCAGTACTTC.

The table lists this clonotype with a few counts. The gene calls are TRBV14 and TRBJ1-2; TRBD1 agrees at 8 bases. The germline CDR1 and CDR2 sequences are SGHDN and FVKESK. Trimming cost V 3 bases and J 7 bases; bases outside gene matches: 7. The CDR3 covers 14 residues. The CDR3 spells CASSQSRGQGGYTF. The CDR3 nucleotides read TGTGCCAGCAGCCAGTCCAGGGGGCAGGGTGGCTACACCTTC.

In this sample, this clonotype turned up once. The CDR3 DNA reads as TGCAGTGCCCTCCTCTCCTACGAGCAGTACTTC. Amino acids: CSALLSYEQYF. The chain employs TRBV20-1 and TRBJ2-7; D gene ambiguous. This CDR3 is 11 amino acids long. V was cut by 6 bases and J by 0 bases, with 6 bases left in between. Per the germline V gene, CDR1 is DFQATT and CDR2 is SNEGSKA (reference sequence).

J is TRBJ1-4 and V is TRBV10-3, with D possibly matching TRBD1 (6 bases). Germline values: CDR1 ENHRY, CDR2 SYGVKD. V lost 4 bases, J lost 3 bases, and 12 bases lay in between. The CDR3 loop spans 15 amino acids. CDR3 in amino acids: CAISGSGAANEKLFF. CDR3 sequence (DNA): TGTGCCATCAGTGGGTCGGGGGCTGCTAATGAAAAACTGTTTTTT.

This clonotype was picked up a small number of times. This rearrangement joins TRBV20-1 to TRBJ1-1; tentative D call: TRBD1 (5 bases). Per the germline V gene, CDR1 is DFQATT and CDR2 is SNEGSKA (reference sequence). The CDR3 has 14 amino acids. Trimming left V 2 bases short and J 5 bases short, with 15 bases between. CDR3 sequence: CSARRDPRGTEAFF. DNA for the CDR3: TGCAGTGCTAGAAGGGACCCCCGAGGTACTGAAGCTTTCTTT.

The chain links TRBV12-3 or TRBV12-4 to TRBJ2-3, with 7 nucleotides matching TRBD1. V trimming: 5 bases; J trimming: 1 base; junction bases outside the gene matches: 12. The CDR3 has 17 amino acids. Here the CDR3 reads CASSPRTGTACTDTQYF. The CDR3 nucleotides read TGTGCCAGCAGTCCCAGGACCGGGACAGCCTGCACAGATACGCAGTATTTT.

This clonotype has a handful of counts. The chain links TRBV2 to TRBJ1-6; a possible D gene is TRBD1 (6 bases). CDR3 length: 16 amino acids. Germline-derived CDR1 and CDR2 are SNHLY and FYNNEI. V was pared by 6 bases and J by 5 bases, with 17 bases between. The CDR3 region is CASSWVGQQHNSPLHF. CDR3 sequence (DNA): TGTGCCAGCAGCTGGGTTGGACAGCAGCATAATTCACCCCTCCACTTT. Filled out from reference TRBV2 and TRBJ1-6, the complete variable domain reads EPEVTQTPSHQVTQMGQEVILRCVPISNHLYFYWYRQILGQKVEFLVSFYNNEISEKSEIFDDQFSVERPDGSNFTLKIRSTKLEDSAMYFCASSWVGQQHNSPLHFGNGTRLTVT.

This clonotype was found many times. The chain links TRBV27 to TRBJ2-7; TRBD2 aligns across 9 bases. CDR3 length: 14 amino acids. Germline V gene lookup returns CDR1 MNHEY and CDR2 SMNVEV (reference sequence). V shed 6 bases, J shed 0 bases, and the junction held 3 bases outside the gene matches. The CDR3 region has the DNA TGTGCCAGCAGGCGTAGCGGGAGCTCCTACGAGCAGTACTTC. Protein: CASRRSGSSYEQYF.

The chain recombines TRBV7-6 with TRBJ2-7; a possible D gene is TRBD2 (5 bases). CDR1 SGHVS and CDR2 FNYEAQ come from the germline V gene. The CDR3 is 15 amino acids. V shed 1 base and J shed 3 bases, with 13 bases lying between them. In DNA, the CDR3 is TGTGCCAGCAGCTTAGTCGACGGGAACATCTACGAGCAGTACTTC. Translation gives CASSLVDGNIYEQYF.

The genes are TRBV29-1 and TRBJ2-7; 9 nucleotides agree with TRBD2. The germline V gene encodes CDR1 SQVTM and CDR2 ANQGSEA. The CDR3 sequence is 13 residues long. After removal of 4 bases from V and 4 bases from J, the junction contained 5 bases not matched to a gene. This CDR3 is CSVAGTSTYEQYF. The CDR3 DNA sequence: TGCAGCGTTGCCGGGACTAGCACTTACGAGCAGTACTTC.

This CDR3 reads CASSLVEAPGGQPQHF. For the CDR3, the DNA is TGTGCCAGCAGCTTAGTGGAGGCCCCTGGGGGGCAGCCCCAGCATTTT. The V gene is TRBV7-9, the J gene TRBJ1-5; a weak D match, TRBD1 (5 bases). Trimming removed 1 base from V and 7 bases from J, with 17 bases in between. Germline-derived CDR1 and CDR2 are SEHNR and FQNEAQ (reference sequence). The CDR3 runs to 16 residues.